These T cell receptor beta chains were read from a single sample in a study of blood T cell repertoires in COVID-19. This table comes from immunoSEQ multiplex PCR, and its TCRdb copy is limited to in-frame clones, with some not included. The sample lists tens of thousands of clones; roughly 87% were seen once. The sample taken for sequencing was peripheral blood. These receptors originate from an elderly woman with acute or convalescent COVID-19. CDR3s include the opening cysteine and the closing phenylalanine or tryptophan. The order of the fields is V gene, D gene, clone size, J gene, CDR3 protein, CDR3 DNA. The D gene is left open where the match is weak. The size of a clone is reported for some rows only, either as once, few or many, or as a class for expanded clones.

TRBV5-1	TRBD1	once	TRBJ2-7	CASSWAGQGVDEQYF	TGCGCCAGCAGCTGGGCCGGACAGGGTGTGGACGAGCAGTACTTC
TRBV28	.	.	TRBJ1-1	CATRGLANTEAFF	TGTGCCACCCGGGGGTTAGCGAACACTGAAGCTTTCTTT
TRBV27	TRBD2	few	TRBJ2-1	CASSLGTSGDGEQFF	TGTGCCAGCAGTTTAGGGACTAGCGGGGATGGGGAGCAGTTCTTC
TRBV29-1	.	.	TRBJ2-3	CSVEKASPTDTQYF	TGCAGCGTTGAAAAGGCTAGCCCCACAGATACGCAGTATTTT
TRBV11-3	.	once	TRBJ2-1	CASSFSQEQFF	TGTGCCAGCAGCTTCTCCCAGGAGCAGTTCTTC
TRBV30	.	once	TRBJ1-1	CACQRRTAEAFF	TGTGCCTGTCAACGAAGGACAGCTGAAGCTTTCTTT
TRBV15	TRBD2	.	TRBJ2-3	CATSRVGGGGTDTQYF	TGTGCCACCAGCAGAGTGGGGGGAGGGGGCACAGATACGCAGTATTTT
TRBV10-2	TRBD1	once	TRBJ1-1	CASSIQGAGAFF	TGCGCCAGCAGCATACAGGGGGCCGGAGCTTTCTTT
TRBV6-5	TRBD1	.	TRBJ1-2	CASSTPGQGKGYTF	TGTGCCAGCAGTACCCCTGGACAGGGCAAGGGCTACACCTTC
TRBV5-4	.	.	TRBJ2-5	CASSNRAGGLQETQYF	TGTGCCAGCAGCAACCGGGCAGGGGGACTCCAAGAGACCCAGTACTTC
TRBV5-1	TRBD1	few	TRBJ1-4	CATQGEPNEKLFF	TGCGCCACCCAGGGGGAACCTAATGAAAAACTGTTTTTT
TRBV7-6	.	.	TRBJ2-1	CASSLARVSNEQFF	TGTGCCAGCAGCTTAGCCCGAGTGAGTAATGAGCAGTTCTTC
TRBV11-2	TRBD1	.	TRBJ1-1	CASSLGTGVTEAFF	TGTGCCAGCAGCTTAGGGACAGGGGTGACTGAAGCTTTCTTT
TRBV5-1	TRBD2	.	TRBJ2-5	CASSLASRLAGVDQETQYF	TGCGCCAGCAGCTTGGCCTCGCGGTTAGCGGGGGTGGACCAAGAGACCCAGTACTTC
TRBV6-5	TRBD2	.	TRBJ2-5	CASRQSGGGETQYF	TGTGCCAGCAGACAGAGCGGGGGCGGTGAGACCCAGTACTTC
TRBV11-2	TRBD2	.	TRBJ2-5	CASSYGGLETQYF	TGTGCCAGCAGCTACGGGGGGTTGGAGACCCAGTACTTC
TRBV28	TRBD1	.	TRBJ1-2	CASTGQGRIYGYTF	TGTGCCAGCACGGGACAGGGCCGGATCTATGGCTACACCTTC
TRBV9	TRBD2	.	TRBJ2-2	CASSVGPSGGASGELFF	TGTGCCAGCAGCGTAGGCCCTAGCGGGGGGGCCAGCGGGGAGCTGTTTTTT
TRBV30	TRBD2	.	TRBJ2-7	CAWTWVGEGEQYF	TGTGCCTGGACGTGGGTAGGGGAGGGCGAGCAGTACTTC
TRBV11-2	TRBD1	.	TRBJ1-2	CASSLAPDRVSGYTF	TGTGCCAGCAGCTTAGCCCCCGACAGGGTTAGTGGCTACACCTTC
TRBV7-8	TRBD2	.	TRBJ2-3	CASSRGRGAGDTQYF	TGTGCCAGCAGCCGCGGGAGGGGGGCAGGGGATACGCAGTATTTT
TRBV7-7	.	.	TRBJ2-2	CASSLTAGNTGELFF	TGTGCCAGCAGCTTAACTGCGGGGAACACCGGGGAGCTGTTTTTT
TRBV2	.	.	TRBJ1-3	CASKTGGAGNTIYF	TGTGCCAGCAAAACTGGGGGGGCTGGAAACACCATATATTTT
TRBV4-1	.	.	TRBJ1-4	CASSQDWGRVEKLFF	TGCGCCAGCAGCCAAGATTGGGGGAGGGTTGAAAAACTGTTTTTT
TRBV25-1	.	once	TRBJ2-4	CASSEFAGGVNIQYF	TGTGCCAGCAGTGAATTTGCCGGAGGAGTAAACATTCAGTACTTC
TRBV4-2	TRBD2	.	TRBJ2-2	CASSQAGSGGGAGELFF	TGTGCCAGCAGCCAAGCCGGTAGCGGGGGTGGGGCCGGGGAGCTGTTTTTT
TRBV2	.	.	TRBJ1-2	CASSPDTSNYGYTF	TGTGCCAGCAGCCCGGACACCTCTAACTATGGCTACACCTTC
TRBV15	TRBD1	few	TRBJ2-7	CATSRDKTGPLGEQYF	TGTGCCACCAGCAGAGATAAGACAGGGCCTCTGGGCGAGCAGTACTTC
TRBV5-1	.	.	TRBJ1-1	CASSFTGNTEAFF	TGCGCCAGCAGCTTCACAGGGAACACTGAAGCTTTCTTT